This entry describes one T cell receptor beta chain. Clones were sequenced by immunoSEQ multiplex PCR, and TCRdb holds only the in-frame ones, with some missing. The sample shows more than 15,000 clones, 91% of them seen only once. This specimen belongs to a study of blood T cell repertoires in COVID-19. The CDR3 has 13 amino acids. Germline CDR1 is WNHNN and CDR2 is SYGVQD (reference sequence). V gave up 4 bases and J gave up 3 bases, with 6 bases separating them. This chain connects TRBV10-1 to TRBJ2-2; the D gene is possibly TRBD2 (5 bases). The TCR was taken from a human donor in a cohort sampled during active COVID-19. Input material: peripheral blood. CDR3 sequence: CASSGGHTGELFF. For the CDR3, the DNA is TGCGCCAGCAGTGGAGGGCACACCGGGGAGCTGTTTTTT.